The rows below give T cell receptor beta chains drawn from one sample of a study of early T cells in non-severe SARS-CoV-2 infection. TCRdb called the 5' RACE reads again in MiXCR, with one record for every CDR3 protein. The sample has fewer than 60,000 distinct CDR3 sequences, around 11% seen once. The sample taken for sequencing was whole blood. These receptor sequences come from an adult who was a healthcare worker with PCR-confirmed SARS-CoV-2 infection or an uninfected control (not recorded which). Each CDR3 is given with its conserved first and last residue. Each record gives: CDR3 DNA, CDR3 protein, V gene, J gene, clone size, D gene. The D gene is left open where the match is weak. Some rows mark clone size as missing; the rest say once, few, many or name a class of expanded clone.

TGTGCCAGCACCCCGTCGGGGCGGACCCCCCTCCTTTATGAGCAGTTCTTC	CASTPSGRTPLLYEQFF	TRBV7-8	TRBJ2-1	many	NA
TGTGCCAGCAGCTTCGGACAGGGTGGATACGAGCAGTACTTC	CASSFGQGGYEQYF	TRBV7-9	TRBJ2-7	many	TRBD1
TGTGCCAGCAGTTTAAGGGCTAGCGGGGGCTCTGGGGCCAACGTCCTGACTTTC	CASSLRASGGSGANVLTF	TRBV12-3/TRBV12-4	TRBJ2-6	NA	TRBD2
TGCAGTGCTAGAGAAGGGGGCTCCTATAATTCACCCCTCCACTTT	CSAREGGSYNSPLHF	TRBV20-1	TRBJ1-6	many	NA
TGTGCCAGTAGTATAGACGGAGGGATCGAGACCCAGTACTTC	CASSIDGGIETQYF	TRBV19	TRBJ2-5	few	NA
TGTGCCAGCAGCTTAGTATCCAGGGAATACGAGCAGTACTTC	CASSLVSREYEQYF	TRBV7-2	TRBJ2-7	many	NA
TGTGCCAGCTGGACAGCCCGATCCTCTGGGGCCAACGTCCTGACTTTC	CASWTARSSGANVLTF	TRBV6-5	TRBJ2-6	many	NA
TGTGCCAGCAGCTTAGAGAGTGCCGGGAGGACTGAAGCTTTCTTT	CASSLESAGRTEAFF	TRBV11-3	TRBJ1-1	many	NA
TGTGCCAGCAGCTTTCGCCGCAATGAGCAGTTCTTC	CASSFRRNEQFF	TRBV7-9	TRBJ2-1	many	NA
TGCAGCGTTGAAACGCAGGGCTCTGAAGCTTTCTTT	CSVETQGSEAFF	TRBV29-1	TRBJ1-1	many	NA
TGTGCCAGCAGTTTAAGGGTGAACACCGGGGAGCTGTTTTTT	CASSLRVNTGELFF	TRBV28	TRBJ2-2	few	NA
TGTGCCAGCTCACCTGTGGCAGGGGGTAGACTCGATGGCTACACCTTC	CASSPVAGGRLDGYTF	TRBV18	TRBJ1-2	few	TRBD1
TGTGCCAGCACTCCTGGATCAGTGAAGACCCAGTACTTC	CASTPGSVKTQYF	TRBV6-5	TRBJ2-5	many	NA
TGTGCCAGCAGCAAGACAGGGGGGAACACTGAAGCTTTCTTT	CASSKTGGNTEAFF	TRBV11-2	TRBJ1-1	NA	TRBD1
TGTGCCAGCAGCTTGATCGGTCAGGGGGAGTTCCCGGGGTCCTACGAGCAGTACTTC	CASSLIGQGEFPGSYEQYF	TRBV7-9	TRBJ2-7	many	TRBD1
TGCAGTGCCACGGGACAGGGCGTCACTGAAGCTTTCTTT	CSATGQGVTEAFF	TRBV20-1	TRBJ1-1	NA	TRBD1
TGTGCCAGCAGTGAATACCATTACGAGCAGTACTTC	CASSEYHYEQYF	TRBV6-1	TRBJ2-7	NA	NA
TGTGCCAGCAGCTTCATTGGCCCACTAGGAGCTTTCTTT	CASSFIGPLGAFF	TRBV7-9	TRBJ1-1	many	NA
TGTGCCAGCAGCTTATCTCCAGTGGGCTGGAAGGAGTACTTC	CASSLSPVGWKEYF	TRBV13	TRBJ2-4	many	NA
TGTGCCAGCAGCTTCGCCCCGCCGGGGCTGTTCCCCCACGAGCAGTACTTC	CASSFAPPGLFPHEQYF	TRBV11-2	TRBJ2-7	few	NA
TGCAGCGTCACTAGCGGGAGTGTGTACAATGAGCAGTTCTTC	CSVTSGSVYNEQFF	TRBV29-1	TRBJ2-1	many	TRBD2
TGCAGCTTGAGGGCTGGACTCTACAATGAGCAGTTCTTC	CSLRAGLYNEQFF	TRBV29-1	TRBJ2-1	NA	NA
TGCAGTGCAACGAAGCGGTTATCGAGGACCCAAGAGACCCAGTACTTC	CSATKRLSRTQETQYF	TRBV20-1	TRBJ2-5	many	NA
TGTGCCTGGAGTGTACGTTTGGGTTTCGACAATCAGCCCCAGCATTTT	CAWSVRLGFDNQPQHF	TRBV30	TRBJ1-5	many	NA
TGTGCCAGCAGTTCAACTAGTGGTCCCTACGAGCAGTACTTC	CASSSTSGPYEQYF	TRBV28	TRBJ2-7	NA	NA
TGCAGTGCTAGAGATCCCCTTACCCCTAATGAAAAACTGTTTTTT	CSARDPLTPNEKLFF	TRBV20-1	TRBJ1-4	NA	NA
TGTGCCAGCATCTTACAGGGTGGCGGTGGTGGCTACACCTTC	CASILQGGGGGYTF	TRBV28	TRBJ1-2	many	NA
TGCGCCAGCAGCCAAGGGGGACAGAGCACAGATACGCAGTATTTT	CASSQGGQSTDTQYF	TRBV4-1	TRBJ2-3	many	TRBD1
TGTGCCAGCAGTGCCAGGGTAGCTAACTATGGCTACACCTTC	CASSARVANYGYTF	TRBV6-1	TRBJ1-2	NA	NA
TGTGCCAGCAGCCCTCCCTTGGGGGAACTGGTTGGCACAGATACGCAGTATTTT	CASSPPLGELVGTDTQYF	TRBV4-2	TRBJ2-3	few	NA
TGCGCCAGCAGCCCACAAGGGGGGAACACTGAAGCTTTCTTT	CASSPQGGNTEAFF	TRBV5-1	TRBJ1-1	many	NA
TGTGCCAGCTCCGCGGATGGCTACACCTTC	CASSADGYTF	TRBV11-2	TRBJ1-2	few	NA
TGTGCCAGCAGCTTATTGAGTCAAGAGACCCAGTACTTC	CASSLLSQETQYF	TRBV7-3	TRBJ2-5	few	NA
TGTGCCAGCAGCCAAGCAACACACGAAGCTTTCTTT	CASSQATHEAFF	TRBV14	TRBJ1-1	NA	NA
TGTGCCAGCAGTTACGGGACTAGCGGGAATGAGCAGTTCTTC	CASSYGTSGNEQFF	TRBV6-6	TRBJ2-1	NA	TRBD2
TGCAGTGCCCTGAGGGGGGCCGGAAACACCATATATTTT	CSALRGAGNTIYF	TRBV20-1	TRBJ1-3	NA	NA
TGTGCCAGCAGTTACTCGGGGGATCTGAACACTGAAGCTTTCTTT	CASSYSGDLNTEAFF	TRBV6-6	TRBJ1-1	NA	NA
TGCGCCAGCAGCCAAGATCAGGGATATAGCTCTGGGGCCAACGTCCTGACTTTC	CASSQDQGYSSGANVLTF	TRBV4-1	TRBJ2-6	many	NA
TGCAGTGCTAGAGATTGGGACACCTACTCCTACGAGCAGTACTTC	CSARDWDTYSYEQYF	TRBV20-1	TRBJ2-7	many	NA
TGCGCCAGCAGGAGCGGGGGCACAGATACGCAGTATTTT	CASRSGGTDTQYF	TRBV5-1	TRBJ2-3	many	TRBD2
TGTGCCAGCAGCTTGAACGGCGGGAGGGATGAGCAGTTCTTC	CASSLNGGRDEQFF	TRBV7-6	TRBJ2-1	NA	TRBD2
TGCAGCGTTGTGGGACAGACAGATACGCAGTATTTT	CSVVGQTDTQYF	TRBV29-1	TRBJ2-3	NA	TRBD1
TGTGCCAGTACCTCCCCCGCCCCTAACTATGGCTACACCTTC	CASTSPAPNYGYTF	TRBV19	TRBJ1-2	many	NA